This TCR beta chain came from a study of blood T cell repertoires in COVID-19. Deletions cut 0 bases from V and 0 bases from J, with 11 bases between. CDR1 and CDR2 (germline): SEHNR, FQNEAQ (reference sequence). This CDR3 contains 16 residues. Sequenced by immunoSEQ multiplex PCR; TCRdb stores in-frame clones only, minus some. The table includes 350,000 or so clones, approximately 86% detected once. Sequencing used PBMCs or T cells enriched from blood (not recorded which). The chain combines TRBV7-9 with TRBJ1-2; the D gene is possibly TRBD1 (5 bases). The sequence was obtained from a woman between 35 and 50 years old with acute COVID-19. CDR3 region: CASSLAAVRANYGYTF. The CDR3 DNA is TGTGCCAGCAGCTTAGCGGCGGTCAGGGCTAACTATGGCTACACCTTC.